This TCR beta chain was sequenced for a study of molecular identifiers for immune sequencing clone quantification. TCRdb redid the calling of the PCR reads with MiXCR, one entry per CDR3 protein. The sample carries about 640,000 distinct CDR3 sequences, 20% recorded once. In germline, CDR1 is SGDLS, CDR2 YYNGEE. Losses at the gene ends were 6 bases for V and 4 bases for J; bases not matched to a gene: 11. The CDR3 contains 16 residues. This clonotype originated in a human donor in good health. Some libraries in this study had Jurkat cell RNA spiked in. The sequencing input was naive CD8+ T cells from blood, with Jurkat cell RNA spiked in. Subset of the sample: FACS-sorted CD8+CD4-CCR7+CD45RA+ naive T cells. This rearrangement joins TRBV9 to TRBJ2-1; 9 positions match TRBD1. DNA of the CDR3: TGTGCCAGCACATACTGGACAGGGGCCGGGTACAATGAGCAGTTCTTC. Amino acid sequence: CASTYWTGAGYNEQFF.